The entry that follows covers one T cell receptor (beta chain) sequence. Its antigen is not yet known. It has no much larger one-base neighbor in the sample; base qualities were not kept. CDR1 and CDR2 are read off the germline V gene (reference sequence) as DFQATT and SNEGSKA. The CDR3 sequence holds 11 residues, the cysteine and phenylalanine included. The DNA shown is the 33-base CDR3, in frame from base 1. The junction carries 12 bases between V and J, which are trimmed by 6 bases and 7 bases respectively. Per the publication, the time point label means: pre-sensitization, week 0. The treatment or condition label for this specimen denotes: therapeutic diphenylcyclopropenone sensitization with weekly scalp DPC. Blood at each patch-test visit was drawn before the patch test was applied. Patients were considered eligible if aged 18 to 70, diagnosed with alopecia and deemed suitable for DPC therapy, and patients were excluded if pregnant. Total RNA was extracted from unfractionated whole blood collected in Tempus Blood RNA tubes.

The data belong to a study of human T cells and chemical hapten exposure (dated by TCRdb to about 2021). Turning to the overall study: For sensitization, 2% DPC in acetone was applied to a roughly 2 cm by roughly 2 cm area of upper inner arm skin. The mostly female patient cohort included alopecia areata with under or over 50% scalp involvement, alopecia totalis and alopecia universalis. Throughout the approximately 25-week study period, patients were also given weekly therapeutic DPC doses on the scalp. This study followed changes in the peripheral blood TCR repertoire in vivo during primary and secondary sensitization of alopecia patients to the hapten diphenylcyclopropenone (DPC). Patch tests used Finn chambers with 0.01% DPC on the upper back, scored after 6 days by International Contact Dermatitis Research Group standards. Libraries were pooled for sequencing, and variation in per-sample TCR yields was attributed mainly to small differences in library volumes within the pool. Blood was sampled from patients pre-sensitization (week 0) and at 2, 6 and about 24 weeks after DPC sensitization. For TCR sequencing, blood came from approximately 29 alopecia patients at anywhere from one to four time points (pre-sensitization, 2, 6 and 24 weeks). Results and caveats for the whole study, not just this receptor: Alopecia, a presumed autoimmune disease, was present in all patients, so the immune response of the patients might differ from that of healthy individuals. After repeated subsampling, changes were observed in the strength of the expansion versus patch-test correlation and in the threshold at which the correlation became significant. Patch test score was positively correlated with the number of PT1 expanded TCRs, with significance at thresholds 8, 16 and 32 but not at 4. Compared with pre-sensitization or healthy control sets, expanded TCRs formed significantly more large CDR3 similarity clusters, which is consistent with antigen-driven responses. The number of TCRs above 1 in 1000 frequency did not change with DPC sensitization; there was no evidence of global repertoire structure alterations.

The library relied on RACE. Sequencing instrument: NextSeq 500. Library preparation attached unique molecular identifiers to individual cDNA molecules for quantitative, reproducible TCR counting. Each blood RNA sample was used to sequence both TCR alpha and TCR beta chains. From the authors' description of their analysis: A median of approximately 96,000 TCRs per sample was observed, with a range of about 23,224 to 750,000. V, J and CDR3 annotation of the TCR reads was carried out using the Decombinator software suite. Every sample was subsampled to the same number of TCRs (28,000) for the PS versus PT1 abundance plots. TCRs were defined as expanded if absent before sensitization and observed at least eight times at the 2-week time point. The public reads were reanalyzed by TCRdb: fastp trimming at Q25, MiXCR alignment, in-frame beta chains only. Rows with one shared CDR3 protein collapse into an entry with the most common genes and DNA. The V and J calls, along with clone size, are taken from TCRdb and not from the paper's own processing. This sample gives more than 75,000 distinct CDR3 sequences in total; 8% to 10% of them show up just once. Roughly 3.5% of the sample belongs to the ten largest clones.

The sequences come from whole blood, collected in connection with sensitization to the hapten diphenylcyclopropenone (DPC). The source is a middle-aged woman with alopecia areata. Some clones in this sample may be carry-over from other donors' samples. The chain employs TRBV20-1 and TRBJ2-5; TRBD2 is possibly the D segment (5 matching bases). The CDR3 reads CSAGSMGTQYF. The bases read TGCAGTGCAGGGAGTATGGGGACCCAGTACTTC.